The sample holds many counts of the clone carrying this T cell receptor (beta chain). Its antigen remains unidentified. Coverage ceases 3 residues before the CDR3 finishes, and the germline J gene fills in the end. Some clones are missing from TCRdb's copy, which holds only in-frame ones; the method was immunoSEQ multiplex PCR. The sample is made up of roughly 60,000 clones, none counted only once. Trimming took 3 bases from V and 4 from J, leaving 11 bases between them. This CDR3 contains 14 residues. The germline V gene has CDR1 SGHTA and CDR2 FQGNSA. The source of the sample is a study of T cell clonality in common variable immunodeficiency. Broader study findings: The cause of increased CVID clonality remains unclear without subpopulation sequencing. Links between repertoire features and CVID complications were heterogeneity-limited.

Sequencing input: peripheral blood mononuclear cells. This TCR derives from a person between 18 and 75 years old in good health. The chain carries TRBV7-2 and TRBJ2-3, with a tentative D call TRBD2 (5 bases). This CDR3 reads CASSFPSFPDTQYF. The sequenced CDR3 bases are TGTGCCAGCAGCTTCCCTAGCTTCCCAGATACG.